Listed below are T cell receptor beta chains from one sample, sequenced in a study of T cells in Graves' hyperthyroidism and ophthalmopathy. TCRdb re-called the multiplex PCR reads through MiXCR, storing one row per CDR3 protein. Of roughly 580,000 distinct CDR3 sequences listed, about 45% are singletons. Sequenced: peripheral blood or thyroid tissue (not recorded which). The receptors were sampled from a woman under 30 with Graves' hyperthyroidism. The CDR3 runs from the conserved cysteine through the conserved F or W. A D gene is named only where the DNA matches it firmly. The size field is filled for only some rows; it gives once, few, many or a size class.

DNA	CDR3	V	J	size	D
TGCAGCGTTGAGTTTACAGGGGGCGCCGGTGAGACCCAGTACTTC	CSVEFTGGAGETQYF	TRBV29-1	TRBJ2-5	-	TRBD1
TGCAGCAGTTCGACGTCGAGCTCCTACGAGCAGTACTTC	CSSSTSSSYEQYF	TRBV29-1	TRBJ2-7	-	-
TGTGCCACCAGCAGAGGACAGGGGGATATCTTTGGGGCCAACGTCCTGACTTTC	CATSRGQGDIFGANVLTF	TRBV15	TRBJ2-6	-	TRBD1
TGTGCCAGCAGTTTTCTCCAGGGGGCAAAGTTCGCTGAAGCTTTCTTT	CASSFLQGAKFAEAFF	TRBV12-3/TRBV12-4	TRBJ1-1	few	TRBD1
TGTGCCAGCAGATCATCGGGGCGAGGAGGCACTGAAGCTTTCTTT	CASRSSGRGGTEAFF	TRBV7-1	TRBJ1-1	-	-
TGTGCCATCAGTGACAGGGGGCTTGAGCAGTACTTC	CAISDRGLEQYF	TRBV10-3	TRBJ2-7	-	TRBD1
TGTGCCACCAGTGCCTCCGGGGTGACTGAAGCTTTCTTT	CATSASGVTEAFF	TRBV24-1	TRBJ1-1	many	-
TGCAGTGCTAGCGATGGAGGTGGGCCTGAGCAGTACTTC	CSASDGGGPEQYF	TRBV20-1	TRBJ2-7	many	-
TGTGCCAGCAGCAGCGCGGGAGAGGTTAATGAGCAGTTCTTC	CASSSAGEVNEQFF	TRBV7-2	TRBJ2-1	-	TRBD2
TGCAGCGTTCGAGATAACACTGAAGCTTTCTTT	CSVRDNTEAFF	TRBV29-1	TRBJ1-1	-	-
TGCGCCAGTGGTACCTACAGGGATGGCAATCAGCCCCAGCATTTT	CASGTYRDGNQPQHF	TRBV10-2	TRBJ1-5	-	-
TGTGCCAGCAGTAGGGGGGATCCAATTAGCAATCAGCCCCAGCATTTT	CASSRGDPISNQPQHF	TRBV7-2	TRBJ1-5	-	-
TGTGCCAGCAGTGAGGGGACAGGGGGCGTCACAGGTACGCAGTATTTT	CASSEGTGGVTGTQYF	TRBV2	TRBJ2-3	-	TRBD1
TGTGCCAGTAGTATCGAACGGCTGAACACTGAAGCTTTCTTT	CASSIERLNTEAFF	TRBV19	TRBJ1-1	many	-
TGTGCCAGCAGCGTAGATCCAGGACTGGTATCTGAAGCTTTCTTT	CASSVDPGLVSEAFF	TRBV9	TRBJ1-1	-	-
TGTGCCAGCAGTTTAAGCCGGTACACCGGGGAGCTGTTTTTT	CASSLSRYTGELFF	TRBV7-3	TRBJ2-2	-	-
TGTGCCAGTAGTATTTTAGGTGCCGGGAGGGTCGGCTACACCTTC	CASSILGAGRVGYTF	TRBV19	TRBJ1-2	-	-
TGTGCCAGCAGCCTCTCCGGGAGGGATGAAAAACTGTTTTTT	CASSLSGRDEKLFF	TRBV7-2	TRBJ1-4	few	-
TGCGCCAGCAGCCAGGGGGGACTACGTAACGACGAGCAGTACTTC	CASSQGGLRNDEQYF	TRBV5-1	TRBJ2-7	-	-
TGTGCCAGCAGTGGGTCGGGCAATCAGCCCCAGCATTTT	CASSGSGNQPQHF	TRBV10-3	TRBJ1-5	-	-